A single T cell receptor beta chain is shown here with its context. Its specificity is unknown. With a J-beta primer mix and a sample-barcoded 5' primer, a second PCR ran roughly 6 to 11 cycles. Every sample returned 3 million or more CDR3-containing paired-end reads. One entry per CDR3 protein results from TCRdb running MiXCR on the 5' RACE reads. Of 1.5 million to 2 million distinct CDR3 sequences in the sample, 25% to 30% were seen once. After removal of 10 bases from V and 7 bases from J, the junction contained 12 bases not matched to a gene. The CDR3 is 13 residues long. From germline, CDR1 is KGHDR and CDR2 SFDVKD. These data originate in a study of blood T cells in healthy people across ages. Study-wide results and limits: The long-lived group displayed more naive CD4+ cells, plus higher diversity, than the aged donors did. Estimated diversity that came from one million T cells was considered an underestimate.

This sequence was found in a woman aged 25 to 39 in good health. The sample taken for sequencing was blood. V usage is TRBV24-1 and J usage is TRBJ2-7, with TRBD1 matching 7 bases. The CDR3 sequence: CATEPDRENEQYF. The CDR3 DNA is TGTGCCACAGAGCCCGACAGGGAAAATGAGCAGTACTTC.